The T cell receptor (beta chain) under discussion was sequenced for a study of vaccination effects on CD4 cells after COVID-19. Findings of the study overall: Marked clonal contraction was seen in infection- and vaccine-induced clones late after vaccination.

For this clone: Its antigen is not known.

Data came from immunoSEQ multiplex PCR; TCRdb stores just in-frame clones and leaves some out. The data contain about 41,000 clones, around 70% of them singletons. Trimming took off 5 bases at V and 0 bases at J, with 13 bases between the two ends. CDR1 is MDHEN, CDR2 SYDVKM, per germline. This CDR3 has 15 amino acids. Antigen-specific CD4+ T cells expanded by the ViraFEST assay with viral peptide pools were then sequenced. CD4+ T cells were isolated after 10 days of culture. All vaccine recipients tested negative for nucleocapsid antibodies and had never contracted SARS-CoV-2 infection. Each culture well received around 2 million PBMC. These cells were then cultured in IMDM with about 10 IU/ml IL-2 and roughly 10 ug/ml peptides. Days 3 and 7 saw half the medium replaced with IL-2 medium.

This clonotype originated in a human donor who received a COVID-19 vaccine. The J gene is TRBJ1-1, the V gene TRBV28; tentative D call: TRBD1 (6 bases). Sequenced here: CD4+ T cells from PBMCs cultured with HCoV-OC43 spike peptides, sampled before COVID-19 vaccination. Subset described: HCoV-OC43 spike overlapping peptide pool stimulation. CDR3 nucleotide sequence: TGTGCCAGCAGTCACCAGACAGGAGTGAACACTGAAGCTTTCTTT. As protein: CASSHQTGVNTEAFF.